This T cell receptor beta chain was identified during a study of CD8+ T cells in alopecia areata. It was cDNA, reverse transcribed from extracted RNA, that served as the sequencing template. Here immunoSEQ multiplex PCR was the method, and the copy in TCRdb shows in-frame clones only, minus some. The table lists about 82,000 clones, about 51% of them singletons, with approximately 5.3% in the top ten. Germline-derived CDR1 and CDR2 are SGHAT and FQNNGV. V was pared by 5 bases and J by 6 bases, with 9 bases of the junction left unmatched. This CDR3 has 14 amino acids. This chain uses TRBV11-2 with TRBJ2-7; 8 bases agree with TRBD1. This clonotype was obtained from a human donor with alopecia areata. Sample: NKG2D-high CD8+ T cells sorted from blood. The CDR3 DNA follows: TGTGCCAGCAGCCCCGGGACAGGCTTCTTCGAGCAGTACTTC. The encoded protein is CASSPGTGFFEQYF.